This T cell receptor (beta chain) was documented in a study of shared clonotypes between healthy human individuals. TCRdb's copy holds only in-frame clones and misses some; the assay was immunoSEQ multiplex PCR. Of 550,000 to 750,000 clones listed, roughly 94% are singletons. Terminally differentiated effector memory CD45RA+ cells were left out of the naive CD8 fraction, which was CD45RO-negative and positively selected for CCR7. This CDR3 comprises 13 residues. Between the trimmed V and J ends, which lost 10 bases and 4 bases, there was a span of 14 bases. Germline-derived CDR1 and CDR2 are SGHTS and YDEGEE.

The V call is TRBV5-8, the J call TRBJ1-4, with D unresolved. This TCR derives from a man aged 25-40 years in good health. The sample taken for sequencing was naive CD8+ T cells sorted from blood. In DNA, the CDR3 is TGTGCCGGTGGGGTCGTCGATAATGAAAAACTGTTTTTT. Translated: CAGGVVDNEKLFF.